Presented here are 25 T cell receptor beta chains from one specimen sequenced in a study of CD8 T cells in ankylosing spondylitis (dated by TCRdb to about 2017). Receptor libraries were prepared by 5' RACE. Sequencing took place on an Illumina HiSeq 2500. TCRdb reprocessed the public reads (quality trimming at Q25 with fastp, clone calling with MiXCR) and kept in-frame beta chains. Each CDR3 protein gets just one entry, which takes the most common genes and DNA from the rows behind it. Across this sample there are 200,000 to 250,000 distinct CDR3 sequences, with about 10% seen only once. Roughly a fifth of the sample rests with the top ten. Material: blood, either unsorted or a sorted T cell fraction (not recorded which). The receptors were sampled from a male donor with ankylosing spondylitis or in good health (not recorded which).

The chain joins TRBV5-6 to TRBJ1-1; 10 positions match TRBD1. Trimming removed 0 bases from V and 5 bases from J; junction bases left unmatched: 1. CDR3 length equals 14 residues. Germline CDR1 reads SGHDT; CDR2 reads YYEEEE. CDR3 amino acids: CASSLGGQGTEAFF. CDR3 DNA: TGTGCCAGCAGCTTGGGGGGACAGGGGACTGAAGCTTTCTTT.

This clonotype was seen many times. The V and J genes are TRBV10-3 and TRBJ1-6, with a weak D call TRBD1 (5 bases). The CDR3 has 17 amino acids. From germline, CDR1 is ENHRY and CDR2 SYGVKD. Trimming took 3 bases from V and 7 from J, leaving 19 bases between them. The CDR3: CAISDPTPGTGNSPLHF. As DNA, the CDR3 is TGTGCCATCAGTGACCCGACACCCGGGACCGGAAATTCACCCCTCCACTTT.

The chain couples TRBV6-2 or TRBV6-3 to TRBJ2-7; D not certain. The germline V and J ends were trimmed by 4 bases and 4 bases, with 14 bases remaining between them. From germline, CDR1 is MNHEY and CDR2 SVGEGT. The CDR3 covers 14 residues. CDR3 residues: CASSLSGWTYEQYF. The CDR3 region has the DNA TGTGCCAGCAGTTTGAGTGGATGGACGTACGAGCAGTACTTC.

This clonotype was observed many times. The chain recombines TRBV5-1 with TRBJ2-7, with 7 bases aligning to TRBD1. The germline V gene encodes CDR1 SGHRS and CDR2 YFSETQ. V was pared by 4 bases and J by 6 bases, with 10 bases of the junction left unmatched. This CDR3 has 14 amino acids. CDR3 amino acids: CASSPRQGSGEQYF. The CDR3 DNA is TGCGCCAGCAGCCCCAGACAGGGATCGGGCGAGCAGTACTTC.

This clonotype was seen many times. V usage is TRBV9 and J usage is TRBJ1-1; D might be TRBD1 (6 bases). The V gene's germline CDR1 is SGDLS and CDR2 YYNGEE. V was clipped by 3 bases and J by 4 bases, with 10 bases between them. The CDR3 runs to 13 residues. CDR3 loop: CASSDPGVTEAFF. The CDR3 nucleotides are TGTGCCAGCAGCGACCCAGGGGTCACTGAAGCTTTCTTT.

The table lists this clonotype with a few counts. The chain recombines TRBV5-1 with TRBJ1-1, with unresolved D. CDR1 is SGHRS, CDR2 YFSETQ, per germline. CDR3 size: 16 residues. V gave up 0 bases and J gave up 3 bases, with 15 bases separating them. The DNA for the CDR3 is TGCGCCAGCAGCTTGGAAATCGGGTATCCGGACACTGAAGCTTTCTTT. Its translation is CASSLEIGYPDTEAFF.

On this clonotype: Its ends do not fully match the called genes, so a read error is possible. This rearrangement joins TRBV20-1 to TRBJ2-7; 12 bases match TRBD1. Germline CDR1 reads DFQATT; CDR2 reads SNEGSKA (reference sequence). The CDR3 contains 15 residues. The CDR3 loop is CSARDFGTGGDRPNF. In DNA form, the CDR3 reads TGCAGTGCTAGAGATTTTGGGACAGGGGGCGACCGACCGAACTTC.

This clonotype was seen ten or more times. The chain employs TRBV18 and TRBJ2-7; TRBD1 matches at 8 bases. Germline lookup yields CDR1 KGHSH and CDR2 LQKENI. This CDR3 is built from 15 residues. Losses at the gene ends were 0 bases for V and 4 bases for J; bases not matched to a gene: 5. This CDR3 is CASSPPRTGSYEQYF. In nucleotides, the CDR3 is TGTGCCAGCTCACCACCACGGACAGGGAGTTACGAGCAGTACTTC.

This clonotype has only a few counts. The V call is TRBV10-3, the J call TRBJ2-3; no reliable D call. The CDR3 contains 14 residues. CDR1 is ENHRY and CDR2 is SYGVKD in the germline V gene. Trimming left V 0 bases short and J 5 bases short, with 9 bases between. CDR3 region: CAISESASVDTQYF. CDR3 coding DNA: TGTGCCATCAGTGAGTCTGCCTCTGTAGATACGCAGTATTTT.

This clonotype came up many times. V and J are TRBV20-1 and TRBJ2-1, with a possible D match to TRBD2 (5 bases). Germline lookup yields CDR1 DFQATT and CDR2 SNEGSKA (reference sequence). Trimming cost V 6 bases and J 0 bases, with 6 bases left between them. This CDR3 has 12 residues. CDR3 nucleotides: TGCAGTGCCGGGGACTCCTACAATGAGCAGTTCTTC. It translates to CSAGDSYNEQFF.

This chain uses TRBV4-2 with TRBJ2-7, with no clear D. CDR1 LGHNA and CDR2 YNFKEQ come from the germline V gene. CDR3 length: 15 amino acids. Trimming removed 3 bases from V and 6 bases from J, with 18 bases in between. The CDR3 coding sequence is TGTGCCAGCAGCCACTCTAAGTTGGGATTGGCCGAGCAGTACTTC. This translates into CASSHSKLGLAEQYF.

This clonotype occurred many times. The CDR3 DNA follows: TGTGCCAGCAGCGGAAAGACAGATCGCTACACCTTC. Residues: CASSGKTDRYTF. The chain couples TRBV9 to TRBJ1-2, with D possibly matching TRBD1 (5 bases). There are 12 residues in the CDR3. Germline-derived CDR1 and CDR2 are SGDLS and YYNGEE. Trimming removed 3 bases at V and 9 bases at J, with 12 bases between.

As regards this clonotype: A much larger clone sits a single nucleotide away, making a read error possible. This chain joins TRBV20-1 and TRBJ2-3; TRBD1 matches 9 bases. There are 11 residues in the CDR3. Per the germline V gene, CDR1 is DFQATT and CDR2 is SNEGSKA (reference sequence). Trimming took 7 bases from V and 6 from J; bases not matched to a gene: 2. The DNA of the CDR3 is TGCAGTGGACAGGGGGTCGATACGCAGTATTTT. Protein: CSGQGVDTQYF.

As regards this clonotype: Germline is not matched at one junction end, which may reflect a read error. The chain carries TRBV20-1 and TRBJ2-5; 7 bases fit TRBD2. The CDR3 has 15 amino acids. Germline CDR1 is DFQATT and CDR2 is SNEGSKA (reference sequence). This CDR3 is CSARGFSGRLETQYF. The DNA for the CDR3 is TGCAGTGCGAGAGGGTTTAGCGGGCGCCTAGAGACCCAGTACTTC.

This clonotype came up a few times. The rearrangement joins TRBV7-6 to TRBJ2-6; a possible D gene is TRBD1 (5 bases). The CDR3 is made up of 15 amino acids. Per germline, CDR1 SGHVS and CDR2 FNYEAQ. The V and J ends lost 2 bases and 5 bases respectively, with 10 bases between them. The CDR3 coding sequence is TGTGCCAGCAGCTTATTACAGGCTCGGGCCAACGTCCTGACTTTC. The encoded protein is CASSLLQARANVLTF.

This clonotype was found many times. The chain is built from TRBV6-1 and TRBJ1-5; maybe TRBD1 (6 bases). V dropped 6 bases and J dropped 1 base, with 13 bases sitting between them. The germline V gene encodes CDR1 MNHNS and CDR2 SASEGT. The CDR3 has 15 amino acids. The CDR3 region is CASRPRGPSNQPQHF. The CDR3 DNA sequence: TGTGCCAGCAGGCCCAGGGGTCCCAGCAATCAGCCCCAGCATTTT.

This clonotype appeared many times. The genes are TRBV20-1 and TRBJ2-3; D remains unclear. This CDR3 region has 17 residues. V shed 0 bases and J shed 4 bases, with 20 bases lying between them. CDR1 DFQATT and CDR2 SNEGSKA come from the germline V gene (reference sequence). Written as DNA, the CDR3 is TGCAGTGCTAGAGATCCCCTCTCCGGGCGGCGTGCAGATACGCAGTATTTT. Translating gives CSARDPLSGRRADTQYF.

This clonotype occurred many times. The V gene is TRBV7-2, the J gene TRBJ1-4; D perhaps matches TRBD1 (5 bases). The CDR3 is 14 residues long. The ends were cut back, 0 bases at V and 8 bases at J, with 10 bases in the middle. The germline V gene encodes CDR1 SGHTA and CDR2 FQGNSA. CDR3 DNA sequence: TGTGCCAGCAGCTTAGCCAGGGTAGAGGAAAAACTGTTTTTT. Its protein is CASSLARVEEKLFF.

This clonotype was seen at least ten times. Germline is not matched at one junction end, which may reflect a read error. The chain is built from TRBV5-1 and TRBJ2-1; the D gene could be TRBD1 or TRBD2 (5 bases each). The germline V gene encodes CDR1 SGHRS and CDR2 YFSETQ. CDR3 length: 13 residues. The CDR3 coding sequence is TGCGCCAGCAGTTTGGGGGACGGCGATGAGCAGTTCTTC. Translating it yields CASSLGDGDEQFF. Variable domain in full (rest from reference TRBV5-1 and TRBJ2-1): KAGVTQTPRYLIKTRGQQVTLSCSPISGHRSVSWYQQTPGQGLQFLFEYFSETQRNKGNFPGRFSGRQFSNSRSEMNVSTLELGDSALYLCASSLGDGDEQFFGPGTRLTVL.

The rearrangement uses TRBV7-6 and TRBJ1-4; D is unresolved. The CDR3 sequence is 17 residues long. V lost 3 bases and J lost 0, with 14 bases in between. Per the germline V gene, CDR1 is SGHVS and CDR2 is FNYEAQ. The CDR3 is CASSFGLHHATNEKLFF. The CDR3 coding sequence is TGTGCCAGCAGCTTCGGGCTCCATCATGCAACTAATGAAAAACTGTTTTTT.

The sample holds many counts of this clonotype. The chain joins TRBV7-2 to TRBJ2-1; 7 bases are shared with TRBD2. V dropped 0 bases and J dropped 7; count of bases not matched to a gene: 6. Germline CDR1 SGHTA, CDR2 FQGNSA. The CDR3 loop spans 15 amino acids. CDR3 nucleotide sequence: TGTGCCAGCAGCTTAGCGGGAGGGTTAGTGAATGAGCAGTTCTTC. This translates into CASSLAGGLVNEQFF.

Many counts were recorded for this clonotype. The rearrangement links TRBV20-1 to TRBJ2-2; the D is unclear. The length of the CDR3 is 14 residues. Trimming shortened V by 3 bases and J by 1 base, and 9 bases separated the two germline ends. Germline CDR1 is DFQATT and CDR2 is SNEGSKA (reference sequence). DNA of the CDR3: TGCAGTGCTAGTAGCCATATGAACACCGGGGAGCTGTTTTTT. Its translation is CSASSHMNTGELFF.

In this sample, this clonotype turned up many times. The chain employs TRBV12-3 or TRBV12-4 and TRBJ1-4; 8 bases are a match to TRBD1. The trim removed 5 bases at V and 6 bases at J, leaving 5 bases unmatched. This CDR3 has 14 amino acids. CDR3 loop: CASSQGARDEKLFF. The CDR3, as DNA: TGTGCCAGCAGTCAGGGGGCCAGGGATGAAAAACTGTTTTTT.

V gene TRBV6-1 combines with J gene TRBJ1-2; D unresolved. This CDR3 region has 15 residues. The germline V gene has CDR1 MNHNS and CDR2 SASEGT. V was pared by 7 bases and J by 3 bases, with 18 bases between. The CDR3 sequence is CASNQPNGGDYGYTF. CDR3 sequence (DNA): TGTGCCAGCAACCAGCCCAATGGTGGGGACTATGGCTACACCTTC.

The chain couples TRBV19 to TRBJ2-3; D is unresolved. CDR3 length: 14 residues. Germline-derived CDR1 and CDR2 are LNHDA and SQIVND (reference sequence). Deletions cut 1 base from V and 4 bases from J, with 9 bases between. CDR3 nucleotides: TGTGCCAGTAGTATAGGAGAATTCGCAGATACGCAGTATTTT. Its translation is CASSIGEFADTQYF.